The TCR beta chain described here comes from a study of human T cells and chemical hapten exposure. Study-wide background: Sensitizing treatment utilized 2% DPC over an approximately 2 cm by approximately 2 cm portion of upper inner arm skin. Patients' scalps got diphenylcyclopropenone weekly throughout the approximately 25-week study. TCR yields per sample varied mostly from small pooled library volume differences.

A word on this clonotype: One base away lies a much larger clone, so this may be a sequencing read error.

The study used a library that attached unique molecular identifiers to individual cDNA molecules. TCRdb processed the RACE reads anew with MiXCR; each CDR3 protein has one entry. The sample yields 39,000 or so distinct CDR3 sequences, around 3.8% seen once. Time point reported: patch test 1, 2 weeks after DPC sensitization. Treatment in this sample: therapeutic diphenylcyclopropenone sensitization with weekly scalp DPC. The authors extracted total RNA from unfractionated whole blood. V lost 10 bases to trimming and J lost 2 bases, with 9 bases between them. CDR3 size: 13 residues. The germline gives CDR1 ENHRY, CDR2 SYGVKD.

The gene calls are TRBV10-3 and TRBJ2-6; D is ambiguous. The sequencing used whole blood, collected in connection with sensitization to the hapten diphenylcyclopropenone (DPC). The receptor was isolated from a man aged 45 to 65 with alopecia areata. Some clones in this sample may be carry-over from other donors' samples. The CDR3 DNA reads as TGTGCCAATCATGACCCTGGGGCCAACGTCCTGACTTTC. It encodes CANHDPGANVLTF.